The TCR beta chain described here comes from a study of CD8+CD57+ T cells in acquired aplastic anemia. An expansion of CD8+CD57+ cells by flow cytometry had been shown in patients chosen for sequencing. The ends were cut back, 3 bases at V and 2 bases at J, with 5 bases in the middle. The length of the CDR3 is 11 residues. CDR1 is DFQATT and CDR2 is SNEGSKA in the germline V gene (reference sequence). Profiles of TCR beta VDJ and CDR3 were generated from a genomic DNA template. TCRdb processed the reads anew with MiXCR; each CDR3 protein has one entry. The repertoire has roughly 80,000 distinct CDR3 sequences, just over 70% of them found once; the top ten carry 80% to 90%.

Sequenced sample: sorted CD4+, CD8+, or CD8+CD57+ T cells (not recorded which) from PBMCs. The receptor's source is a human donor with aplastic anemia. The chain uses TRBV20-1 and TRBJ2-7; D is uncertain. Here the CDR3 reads CSASDTYEQYF. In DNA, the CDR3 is TGCAGTGCTAGCGATACCTACGAGCAGTACTTC.